The 21 T cell receptor beta chains given below trace back to one sample, sequenced in a study of tumor and adjacent non-tumor tissue in lung cancer. RNA was extracted from bulk tissue without any cell sorting. Three rounds of nested PCR, following a modified ARM-PCR protocol, produced the TCRbeta library. From the multiplex PCR reads, TCRdb called clonotypes with MiXCR, one entry per CDR3 protein. This table has 200,000 to 250,000 distinct CDR3 sequences, around 71% appearing once. The sample consisted of lung tumor tissue. These receptors came from a man between 60 and 75 years old with non-small cell lung cancer.

The chain has TRBV11-1 and TRBJ2-3; 7 nucleotides align to TRBD1. With the DNA end fitting TRBJ1-5 better, the J assignment may be wrong. CDR3 length equals 15 residues. CDR1 is SGHAT, CDR2 FQDESV, per germline (reference sequence). CDR3 loop: CASSQSSVGTDTQHF. In nucleotides, the CDR3 is TGTGCCAGCAGCCAATCCAGTGTTGGGACAGATACGCAGCATTTT.

As for this clonotype: A read error may produce the germline difference seen at one junction end. J is TRBJ1-6 and V is TRBV29-1; 7 positions agree with TRBD1. CDR1 and CDR2 (germline): SQVTM, ANQGSEA. The CDR3 totals 15 residues. CDR3 sequence reads: CCALMDRPRNPPLHF. CDR3 coding DNA: TGCTGCGCTCTAATGGACAGGCCTCGTAATCCACCCCTCCACTTT.

This clonotype was seen a handful of times. The V and J genes are TRBV20-1 and TRBJ2-7, with 8 bases identical to TRBD1. CDR3 size: 15 residues. Germline CDR1 reads DFQATT; CDR2 reads SNEGSKA (reference sequence). V lost 6 bases and J lost 0; bases outside the gene matches: 10. In nucleotides, the CDR3 is TGCAGTGCGTTGAAGACAGGGGAAACCTCCTACGAGCAGTACTTC. Translation gives CSALKTGETSYEQYF.

Details on this clonotype: No conserved phenylalanine or tryptophan is present at the end of the CDR3, so a read error is the likely explanation. This rearrangement joins TRBV4-2 to TRBJ2-5, with 9 positions matching TRBD2. V was pared by 4 bases and J by 4 bases, with 7 bases of the junction left unmatched. Looked up from germline, CDR1 is LGHNA and CDR2 is YNFKEQ. This CDR3 is built from 15 residues. CDR3 residues: CASSLTSGGLETQYY. For the CDR3, the DNA is TGTGCCAGCAGCCTGACTAGCGGCGGGCTAGAGACCCAGTACTAC.

The chain couples TRBV11-1 to TRBJ1-1; no definite D call. Germline values: CDR1 SGHAT, CDR2 FQDESV (reference sequence). CDR3 length equals 11 residues. The ends were cut back, 5 bases at V and 3 bases at J, with 4 bases in the middle. The CDR3 bases are TGTGCCAGCAGCATGGACACTGAAGCTTTCTTT. Translation: CASSMDTEAFF.

Turning to this clonotype: One junction end disagrees with the germline gene, perhaps due to a read error. This sequence joins TRBV7-9 and TRBJ2-3; D is ambiguous. CDR3 length equals 12 residues. CDR1 is SEHNR, CDR2 FQNEAQ, per germline (reference sequence). DNA for the CDR3: TGTGCCAGCAGCCGGAGCCCCGATAAGCAGTACTTT. Translating it yields CASSRSPDKQYF.

About this clonotype itself: Since no conserved phenylalanine or tryptophan closes the CDR3, a read error is the likely cause. The chain carries TRBV11-2 and TRBJ2-7; D is undetermined. The CDR3 consists of 14 residues. Per germline, CDR1 SGHAT and CDR2 FQNNGV. This CDR3 reads CASSVLHSSYEQYL. In DNA form, the CDR3 reads TGTGCAAGCAGCGTACTGCACAGCTCCTACGAGCAGTACTTA.

Turning to this clonotype: One junction end does not reproduce the germline sequence, and a read error may be involved. V gene TRBV12-3 or TRBV12-4 combines with J gene TRBJ1-2; 7 nucleotides match TRBD1. The CDR3 is made up of 19 amino acids. CDR3 bases: TGTGCCAGCAATTTAAGGGGGTTGGGTACAGGGGCCCATAAGTATGGCTACACCTTC. Amino acid sequence: CASNLRGLGTGAHKYGYTF.

Worth noting for this clonotype: The junction differs from germline at one of its ends, possibly a read error. The V gene is TRBV28, the J gene TRBJ2-3; the match to TRBD1 covers 8 bases. Germline V gives CDR1 MDHEN, CDR2 SYDVKM. There are 19 residues in the CDR3. The CDR3 is CVSSSGTGGRGEKKDTQYF. The CDR3 bases are TGTGTCAGCAGTTCCGGGACAGGAGGCAGGGGGGAGAAGAAAGATACGCAGTATTTT.

This clonotype was recorded at least ten times. The chain employs TRBV4-3 and TRBJ2-1; 7 nucleotides align to TRBD2. V was clipped by 1 base and J by 1 base; unmatched bases: 4. The germline V gene has CDR1 LGHNA and CDR2 YSLEER. The CDR3 runs to 16 residues. CDR3 residues: CASSQAGLVSYNEQFF. The CDR3 DNA reads as TGCGCCAGCAGCCAAGCAGGACTAGTTTCCTACAATGAGCAGTTCTTC.

As regards this clonotype: A much larger clone lies one base from this, so it may be a read error. The chain carries TRBV20-1 and TRBJ1-4; 11 bases match TRBD1. Germline assignment: CDR1 DFQATT and CDR2 SNEGSKA (reference sequence). With 1 base clipped from V and 6 bases from J, the junction kept 7 bases outside the gene matches. This CDR3 spans 16 amino acids. The CDR3 sequence is CSARGPRDRGYEKLFF. DNA for the CDR3: TGCAGTGCTAGAGGACCCCGGGACAGGGGGTATGAAAAACTGTTTTTT.

There are a few counts of this clonotype. V is TRBV29-1 and J is TRBJ2-7, with D perhaps given as TRBD1 or TRBD2 (5 bases each). This CDR3 region has 13 residues. Germline assignment: CDR1 SQVTM and CDR2 ANQGSEA. V was cut by 2 bases and J by 4 bases, with 12 bases left in between. The DNA for the CDR3 is TGCAGCGTTGAATCATACGAGGGGTACGAGCAGTACTTC. Amino acid sequence: CSVESYEGYEQYF.

Details on this clonotype: This sequence may be a read error, since a much larger clone differs from it by one base. The genes are TRBV20-1 and TRBJ1-3; D not certain. The CDR3 sequence is 14 residues long. The germline V gene encodes CDR1 DFQATT and CDR2 SNEGSKA (reference sequence). V lost 0 bases and J lost 8, with 14 bases in between. The CDR3 here is CSARDAGRRDTIYF. The CDR3 coding sequence is TGCAGTGCTAGAGATGCCGGGAGGCGAGACACCATATATTTT.

This clonotype has only one observation. At one boundary the junction diverges from the germline segment, which might be a read error. The genes are TRBV4-1 and TRBJ2-4, with D uncertain. CDR1 and CDR2 from the germline V gene are MGHRA and YSYEKL. This CDR3 region has 13 residues. The CDR3 protein is CDSSQDSKTIQYF. The CDR3 nucleotides are TGCGACAGCAGCCAAGATAGTAAAACTATTCAGTACTTC.

This chain links TRBV11-2 with TRBJ2-3; 10 nucleotides agree with TRBD2. The CDR3 loop spans 16 amino acids. Trimming cost V 5 bases and J 11 bases; bases outside gene matches: 16. Germline V gives CDR1 SGHAT, CDR2 FQNNGV. The CDR3 protein is CASSQMLAGVEPMQYF. The CDR3 DNA sequence: TGTGCCAGCAGCCAAATGCTAGCGGGAGTAGAACCTATGCAGTATTTT.

The chain links TRBV20-1 to TRBJ2-5; 9 bases are shared with TRBD2. The V gene's germline CDR1 is DFQATT and CDR2 SNEGSKA (reference sequence). This CDR3 has 15 amino acids. Germline trimming cut 7 bases from V and 5 bases from J; bases unmatched to any gene: 14. CDR3 region: CSVEASGIMGETQYF. The CDR3 DNA is TGCAGTGTTGAAGCTAGCGGGATAATGGGGGAGACCCAGTACTTC.

In this sample, this clonotype turned up many times. The chain has TRBV20-1 and TRBJ2-3; 7 bases are shared with TRBD2. V lost 6 bases to trimming and J lost 4 bases; unmatched junction nucleotides: 13. CDR1 DFQATT and CDR2 SNEGSKA come from the germline V gene (reference sequence). This CDR3 contains 15 residues. CDR3: CSAPPPTSLPDTQYF. CDR3 bases: TGCAGTGCCCCTCCCCCGACTAGCCTACCAGATACGCAGTATTTT.

Of note for this clonotype: This may come from a read error, since a much larger clone is one base off. V is TRBV6-6 and J is TRBJ2-3; maybe TRBD2 (5 bases). Germline-derived CDR1 and CDR2 are MNHNY and SVGAGI (reference sequence). The CDR3 is 17 residues long. Deletions cut 1 base from V and 2 bases from J, with 16 bases between. CDR3 in DNA: TGTGCCAGCAGTTACTTGAGAGAGCGGCAGATCACAGATACGCAGTATTTT. Protein sequence: CASSYLRERQITDTQYF.

This clonotype was counted between two and nine times. One end of the junction does not line up with germline, which may come from a read error. The V gene is TRBV10-2, the J gene TRBJ1-1; a possible D gene is TRBD1 (5 bases). Germline CDR1 is WSHSY and CDR2 is SAAADI. The CDR3 covers 15 residues. The CDR3 loop is CANSDPDGAGTEAFF. In nucleotides, the CDR3 is TGCGCCAACAGTGACCCCGACGGGGCTGGCACTGAAGCTTTCTTT.

The chain employs TRBV6-2 or TRBV6-3 and TRBJ1-2; D ambiguous. The length of the CDR3 is 12 residues. Trimming cost V 5 bases and J 8 bases, with 12 bases left between them. Germline CDR1 MNHEY, CDR2 SVGEGT. The CDR3 reads CASSMRDRGYTF. The CDR3 coding sequence is TGTGCCAGCAGTATGAGGGATAGGGGCTACACCTTC.

At least ten counts were recorded for this clonotype. The V call is TRBV14, the J call TRBJ1-2; a possible D gene is TRBD1 (6 bases). The CDR3 loop spans 13 amino acids. The germline V gene has CDR1 SGHDN and CDR2 FVKESK. The germline V and J ends were trimmed by 7 bases and 8 bases, with 17 bases remaining between them. This CDR3 is CASTQGNAHGYTF. CDR3 DNA sequence: TGTGCCAGCACCCAGGGGAACGCGCACGGCTACACCTTC.